A selection of T cell receptor beta chains follows, all from one sample in a study of blood T cells in healthy people across ages. MiXCR, applied by TCRdb to the 5' RACE reads, yields one record per CDR3 protein. The table lists approximately 780,000 distinct CDR3 sequences, around a quarter of them singletons. These data also featured in a second study, about T cells of mothers and their children.

Sequenced sample: blood. The receptors were sampled from a boy aged 5-17 years in good health. Both conserved end residues are part of each CDR3. The order of the fields is CDR3 DNA, CDR3 protein, clone size, J gene, V gene, D gene. The D gene is left open where the match is weak. Size tells how often a clone was seen (once, few, many) or the class of an expanded clone, and some rows leave it out.

cdr3_nt: TGCGCCAGCAGCTTTAACGGCCAAGAGACCCAGTACTTC; cdr3_aa: CASSFNGQETQYF; clone_size: many; j_call: TRBJ2-5; v_call: TRBV12-3/TRBV12-4; d_call: .
cdr3_nt: TGCGCCAGCAGCTTGAGACACCAGCCGAACACTGAAGCTTTCTTT; cdr3_aa: CASSLRHQPNTEAFF; clone_size: few; j_call: TRBJ1-1; v_call: TRBV5-1; d_call: .
cdr3_nt: TGTGCCAGCAGCTTAGATCTGAGGGCACTCTATGGCTACACCTTC; cdr3_aa: CASSLDLRALYGYTF; clone_size: once; j_call: TRBJ1-2; v_call: TRBV11-2; d_call: .
cdr3_nt: TGCAGTGCTAGAGAGGTAGTTAAGGGGTACGAGCAGTACTTC; cdr3_aa: CSAREVVKGYEQYF; clone_size: .; j_call: TRBJ2-7; v_call: TRBV20-1; d_call: .
cdr3_nt: TGTGCCAGCAGTTACTGGGGGCAGGATTCACCCCTCCACTTT; cdr3_aa: CASSYWGQDSPLHF; clone_size: .; j_call: TRBJ1-6; v_call: TRBV6-6; d_call: .
cdr3_nt: TGCAGTGCTACTCTTACTAGCGGGGGTTACAATGAGCAGTTCTTC; cdr3_aa: CSATLTSGGYNEQFF; clone_size: .; j_call: TRBJ2-1; v_call: TRBV20-1; d_call: TRBD2
cdr3_nt: TGTGCCAGCAGTAACGTGGGACTTATCGCCAAAAACATTCAGTACTTC; cdr3_aa: CASSNVGLIAKNIQYF; clone_size: .; j_call: TRBJ2-4; v_call: TRBV6-5; d_call: .
cdr3_nt: TGTGCCAGTCTAGCCGGGAGCGTGTACGAGCAGTACTTC; cdr3_aa: CASLAGSVYEQYF; clone_size: .; j_call: TRBJ2-7; v_call: TRBV6-1; d_call: .
cdr3_nt: TGTGCCAGCAGCCCACGTGGAGGGCCCTACGAGCAGTACTTC; cdr3_aa: CASSPRGGPYEQYF; clone_size: many; j_call: TRBJ2-7; v_call: TRBV7-6; d_call: .
cdr3_nt: TGTGCCAGCAGCCCGCTGGGGGCGGGGACCTACAATGAGCAGTTCTTC; cdr3_aa: CASSPLGAGTYNEQFF; clone_size: .; j_call: TRBJ2-1; v_call: TRBV12-3/TRBV12-4; d_call: .
cdr3_nt: TGTGCCTGGAAAAATCAGGGAACGAATGAAAAACTGTTTTTT; cdr3_aa: CAWKNQGTNEKLFF; clone_size: few; j_call: TRBJ1-4; v_call: TRBV30; d_call: .
cdr3_nt: TGCGCCAGCAGTGAGGGGGGGACGACAGGGACCACCGGGGAGCTGTTTTTT; cdr3_aa: CASSEGGTTGTTGELFF; clone_size: .; j_call: TRBJ2-2; v_call: TRBV10-1; d_call: .
cdr3_nt: TGTGCCAGCAGTATCGGGACAGGGGACTACGAGCAGTACTTC; cdr3_aa: CASSIGTGDYEQYF; clone_size: .; j_call: TRBJ2-7; v_call: TRBV27; d_call: TRBD1
cdr3_nt: TGCAGCGTTGAAGGGCGACTAGCGGAGAGGACCCAGTACTTC; cdr3_aa: CSVEGRLAERTQYF; clone_size: few; j_call: TRBJ2-5; v_call: TRBV29-1; d_call: TRBD2
cdr3_nt: TGTGCTAGTGGTTTGGGGACTAGCGGGACCAACTTAAACAACAATGAGCAGTTCTTC; cdr3_aa: CASGLGTSGTNLNNNEQFF; clone_size: few; j_call: TRBJ2-1; v_call: TRBV12-5; d_call: TRBD2
cdr3_nt: TGCGCCAGCAGATATTTCAATGAGCAGTTCTTC; cdr3_aa: CASRYFNEQFF; clone_size: .; j_call: TRBJ2-1; v_call: TRBV10-2; d_call: .
cdr3_nt: TGTGCCAGCAGCCAAGAGCGGGGGGGCCTCTACAATGAGCAGTTCTTC; cdr3_aa: CASSQERGGLYNEQFF; clone_size: few; j_call: TRBJ2-1; v_call: TRBV3-1; d_call: TRBD2
cdr3_nt: TGTGCCAGCTCACCAGTGGGCCAGGGGGCAGCGAACACCGGGGAGCTGTTTTTT; cdr3_aa: CASSPVGQGAANTGELFF; clone_size: .; j_call: TRBJ2-2; v_call: TRBV18; d_call: TRBD1
cdr3_nt: TGTGCCAGCAGTTTACCCTCGAGCACAGATACGCAGTATTTT; cdr3_aa: CASSLPSSTDTQYF; clone_size: .; j_call: TRBJ2-3; v_call: TRBV28; d_call: .
cdr3_nt: TGTGCCAGCAGTTGGAGCAGGGGCAGTGAAAAACTGTTTTTT; cdr3_aa: CASSWSRGSEKLFF; clone_size: .; j_call: TRBJ1-4; v_call: TRBV12-3/TRBV12-4; d_call: .
cdr3_nt: TGTGCCAGCAGTTTAGGGGTCAGGGAGGATACCTTC; cdr3_aa: CASSLGVREDTF; clone_size: .; j_call: TRBJ1-2; v_call: TRBV12-3/TRBV12-4; d_call: .
cdr3_nt: TGTGCCAGCAGCTTAGTCGCCATAAGACATCTAATTTCCTACGAGCAGTACTTC; cdr3_aa: CASSLVAIRHLISYEQYF; clone_size: .; j_call: TRBJ2-7; v_call: TRBV11-2; d_call: .
cdr3_nt: TGTGCCAGCAGTTTAGAAGAAGGCCAGGGAGTTGAAGCTTTCTTT; cdr3_aa: CASSLEEGQGVEAFF; clone_size: few; j_call: TRBJ1-1; v_call: TRBV12-3/TRBV12-4; d_call: .
cdr3_nt: TGTGCCAGCAGTTCTGGACAGGGGCTCTCCTACGAGCAGTACTTC; cdr3_aa: CASSSGQGLSYEQYF; clone_size: few; j_call: TRBJ2-7; v_call: TRBV12-3/TRBV12-4; d_call: TRBD1
cdr3_nt: TGTGCCATCAGCTCCGGGGGACAGGGAAATCAGCCCCAGCATTTT; cdr3_aa: CAISSGGQGNQPQHF; clone_size: .; j_call: TRBJ1-5; v_call: TRBV10-3; d_call: TRBD1
cdr3_nt: TGTGCCAGCAGCCCAACCCCACTAGCGGCTAGCACAGATACGCAGTATTTT; cdr3_aa: CASSPTPLAASTDTQYF; clone_size: few; j_call: TRBJ2-3; v_call: TRBV11-2; d_call: TRBD2
cdr3_nt: TGCGCCAGCAGCTTGGCCTTGGGACTAGGCTCCTACAATGAGCAGTTCTTC; cdr3_aa: CASSLALGLGSYNEQFF; clone_size: .; j_call: TRBJ2-1; v_call: TRBV5-1; d_call: TRBD2
cdr3_nt: TGTGCCAGCAACGTAGGAGCGGGGGGCGCGGGGGCCAACGTCCTGACTTTC; cdr3_aa: CASNVGAGGAGANVLTF; clone_size: few; j_call: TRBJ2-6; v_call: TRBV9; d_call: TRBD2
cdr3_nt: TGCAGCGTTGAAGGGTGGACAGGGCGCAATGAGCAGTTCTTC; cdr3_aa: CSVEGWTGRNEQFF; clone_size: few; j_call: TRBJ2-1; v_call: TRBV29-1; d_call: TRBD1
cdr3_nt: TGTGCCAGCAGCGTAGTTGTGACACCCTACAATGAGCAGTTCTTC; cdr3_aa: CASSVVVTPYNEQFF; clone_size: .; j_call: TRBJ2-1; v_call: TRBV9; d_call: .
cdr3_nt: TGTGCCAGCAGCTTACAGGCGGCTAATTCACCCCTCCACTTT; cdr3_aa: CASSLQAANSPLHF; clone_size: .; j_call: TRBJ1-6; v_call: TRBV7-2; d_call: .
cdr3_nt: TGTGCCAGCAGCCAAGATCTCAGACTAGCCAAAAACATTCAGTACTTC; cdr3_aa: CASSQDLRLAKNIQYF; clone_size: few; j_call: TRBJ2-4; v_call: TRBV3-1; d_call: .
cdr3_nt: TGTGCCAGCAGCCGCTGGGGTATTGAGCAGTTCTTC; cdr3_aa: CASSRWGIEQFF; clone_size: few; j_call: TRBJ2-1; v_call: TRBV3-1; d_call: .
cdr3_nt: TGTGCCAGCAGCTCAGAAACGACAGTCCGGGGCTATGGCTACACCTTC; cdr3_aa: CASSSETTVRGYGYTF; clone_size: few; j_call: TRBJ1-2; v_call: TRBV7-2; d_call: .
cdr3_nt: TGCGCCAGCAGCTGGGACAGGGGGTCTCCCACCTACGAGCAGTACTTC; cdr3_aa: CASSWDRGSPTYEQYF; clone_size: .; j_call: TRBJ2-7; v_call: TRBV5-1; d_call: TRBD1
cdr3_nt: TGCGCCAGCAGCGCCCAAAACAGGGCGGGTGAGCAGTTCTTC; cdr3_aa: CASSAQNRAGEQFF; clone_size: .; j_call: TRBJ2-1; v_call: TRBV5-1; d_call: .
cdr3_nt: TGTGCCAGCAGCGCGGGACTAGGCCCCCAAGAGACCCAGTACTTC; cdr3_aa: CASSAGLGPQETQYF; clone_size: few; j_call: TRBJ2-5; v_call: TRBV9; d_call: TRBD2